This T cell receptor beta chain was obtained from a study of radiation and T cells in renal cell carcinoma. Study information: Nephrectomy followed 15 Gy stereotactic body radiation by 4 weeks.

The time point is: baseline pretreatment blood. The treatment denotes: 15 Gy SBRT to primary tumor, nephrectomy 4 weeks later. Trimming took off 1 base at V and 0 bases at J, with 13 bases between the two ends. Looked up from germline, CDR1 is SGHVS and CDR2 is FQNEAQ. The CDR3 totals 16 residues. A few counts support this clone. Its specificity is not known. TCRdb keeps only in-frame clones here, not all; method: immunoSEQ multiplex PCR. The data contain 150,000 or so clones, more than 70% of them singletons. Notes on the study in general: In blood, top tumor clones expanded by 2 weeks, shrinking by 4.

Sequences were derived from blood, sampled from a patient whose treatment included radiotherapy and nephrectomy. This TCR came from a woman between 50 and 59 years old with renal cell carcinoma. V usage is TRBV7-8 and J usage is TRBJ2-7, with D tentatively TRBD1 or TRBD2 (5 bases each). The CDR3 here is CASSLGAGTLSYEQYF. Written as DNA, the CDR3 is TGTGCCAGCAGCTTAGGGGCAGGGACCCTCTCCTACGAGCAGTACTTC.